This passage covers 10 T cell receptor beta chains from one sample sequenced in a study of blood T cell repertoires in COVID-19. The data were produced by immunoSEQ multiplex PCR, yet TCRdb's version contains in-frame clones alone and is incomplete. Among about 260,000 clones listed, 90% were seen once. Sequencing used PBMCs or T cells enriched from blood (not recorded which). All receptors derive from a woman aged 25-40 years with acute COVID-19.

V is TRBV23-1 and J is TRBJ2-5; tentative D call: TRBD1 (6 bases). TRBV23-1 is an ORF, and what it does is uncertain. The CDR3 is 15 amino acids. Trimming stripped 4 bases from V and 1 base from J, with 13 bases between. The CDR3 protein is CASSLSAGVQETQYF. CDR3 coding DNA: TGCGCCAGCAGTCTCTCCGCAGGGGTCCAAGAGACCCAGTACTTC.

The CDR3 region is CASSLGPAGEAFF. The CDR3 coding sequence is TGTGCCAGCAGCTTAGGTCCTGCAGGGGAAGCTTTCTTT. The chain recombines TRBV7-3 with TRBJ1-1, with D maybe TRBD1 (5 bases). The CDR3 runs 13 residues. Looked up from germline, CDR1 is SGHTA and CDR2 is FQGTGA. V lost 2 bases and J lost 8, with 12 bases in between.

This clone was seen a single time. The J gene is TRBJ1-6, the V gene TRBV3-1 (or the pseudogene TRBV3-2); possibly TRBD1 for D (6 bases). Per germline, CDR1 LGHDT and CDR2 YNNKEL (reference sequence). This CDR3 spans 14 amino acids. V lost 4 bases to trimming and J lost 4 bases, with 8 bases between them. DNA for the CDR3: TGTGCCAGCAGCCCCAGGGGTTATAATTCACCCCTCCACTTT. Amino acids: CASSPRGYNSPLHF.

This clone has only a few counts. The rearrangement joins TRBV6-5 to TRBJ1-1; D may be TRBD1 (5 bases). Germline CDR1 is MNHEY and CDR2 is SVGAGI. V was pared by 0 bases and J by 1 base, with 9 bases between. The CDR3 length is 15 residues. The chain's CDR3 is CASSYSVTANTEAFF. In DNA form, the CDR3 reads TGTGCCAGCAGTTACTCGGTGACAGCGAACACTGAAGCTTTCTTT.

This clone has a handful of counts. The J gene is TRBJ1-1, the V gene TRBV10-2; unclear D gene. Trimming left V 0 bases short and J 4 bases short, with 9 bases between. The CDR3 extends over 14 amino acids. The germline V gene encodes CDR1 WSHSY and CDR2 SAAADI. The CDR3 sequence: CASSESAEGTEAFF. DNA of the CDR3: TGCGCCAGCAGTGAGTCGGCTGAGGGCACTGAAGCTTTCTTT.

The genes are TRBV21-1 and TRBJ2-7; TRBD1, the table's D call, was not compared with the DNA. TRBV21-1 is a known pseudogene. This CDR3 is built from 14 residues. CDR3 sequence: CASSGQGLRYEQYF. CDR3 DNA sequence: TGTGCCAGCAGCGGACAGGGACTCCGTTACGAGCAGTACTTC.

V usage is TRBV14 and J usage is TRBJ2-1; 8 nucleotides agree with TRBD2. V dropped 0 bases and J dropped 0; count of bases not matched to a gene: 7. Looked up from germline, CDR1 is SGHDN and CDR2 is FVKESK. There are 18 residues in the CDR3. In nucleotides, the CDR3 is TGTGCCAGCAGCCAAGATAAGGGGAGCGGGAGCTCCTACAATGAGCAGTTCTTC. Its translation: CASSQDKGSGSSYNEQFF.

This rearrangement joins TRBV7-6 to TRBJ2-3; 8 bases agree with TRBD1. V lost 5 bases, J lost 3 bases, and 7 bases stayed unmatched. This CDR3 contains 15 residues. Germline values: CDR1 SGHVS, CDR2 FNYEAQ. CDR3 in DNA: TGTGCCAGCAGCCAGGGACAGGCCGTAACAGATACGCAGTATTTT. This codes for CASSQGQAVTDTQYF.

This clone was observed a handful of times. The rearrangement joins TRBV5-1 to TRBJ1-3; possible D gene TRBD1, 5 bases. CDR1 and CDR2 from the germline V gene are SGHRS and YFSETQ. V was shortened by 2 bases and J by 8 bases, with 11 bases between the two germline ends. The CDR3 sequence is 13 residues long. The CDR3 DNA reads as TGCGCCAGCAGCTTCCAGGGAGGAGACACCATATATTTT. It translates to CASSFQGGDTIYF.

V and J are TRBV21-1 and TRBJ2-2; TRBD1 reflects the table's D call only, with no check against the DNA. TRBV21-1 has pseudogene status. The CDR3 spans 16 residues. The CDR3 loop is CASSKFSQGTTGELFF. The CDR3 nucleotides read TGTGCCAGCAGCAAATTTTCCCAGGGGACCACCGGGGAGCTGTTTTTT.